The clone carrying this TCR beta chain was picked up many times. The antigen is unknown. V was shortened by 3 bases and J by 2 bases, with 8 bases between the two germline ends. Looked up from germline, CDR1 is GTSNPN and CDR2 is SVGIG (reference sequence). The CDR3 is 13 residues long. Among the patients, none had received any treatment before thyroid surgery. Per the original methods: To classify distant metastasis in papillary thyroid cancer, a model was built from CDR3 differences across clinicopathological groups. With MiXCR, TCRdb reprocessed the PCR reads. These V and J calls originate from TCRdb's pipeline instead of the authors' own analysis. There are 25,000 to 30,000 clones in the sample; 15% occur only once, and 15% to 18% lies in the top ten. The sample originates from a study of metastatic and nonmetastatic thyroid tumors. Study information: A comparison of repertoires was made across blood and tumor or nodule tissue from malignant and benign thyroid patients.

General study points: Significantly greater TCR beta diversity was reportedly found in malignant thyroid tumors than in benign nodules (in blood and tumor).

The TCR was taken from a male donor with papillary thyroid cancer or a benign thyroid nodule (not recorded which). Some clones in this sample may be carry-over from other donors' samples. This chain uses TRBV30 with TRBJ2-1; D not resolved. The sample comprised blood. The CDR3 DNA follows: TGTGCCTGGAGCGACCGTACCTACAATGAGCAGTTCTTC. Translating it yields CAWSDRTYNEQFF.